This is a list of T cell receptor beta chains from one sample in a study of a mutant IDH1 vaccine in newly diagnosed glioma. Clones were sequenced by immunoSEQ multiplex PCR, and TCRdb holds only the in-frame ones, with some missing. The top ten hold 6.2% of the sample, which has tens of thousands of clones, about 80% seen once. No antigen has been assigned to these receptors. The source was PBMCs, collected from a glioma patient whose treatment included an IDH1 peptide vaccine. The receptors originated from a middle-aged man with glioma. Both conserved end residues are part of each CDR3. The D gene is left open where the match is weak. Expanded clones are given a class, and other clones once, few, many or no size at all.

D gene	J gene	clone size	V gene	CDR3 DNA	CDR3 protein
NA	TRBJ2-5	NA	TRBV19	TGTGCCAGTAGTATTAGGCTTGTGGAGACCCAGTACTTC	CASSIRLVETQYF
NA	TRBJ2-7	NA	TRBV29-1	TGCAGCGTCGCTCAGGACAGCCAAATACCATACGAGCAGTACTTC	CSVAQDSQIPYEQYF
NA	TRBJ2-1	NA	TRBV5-1	TGCGCCAGCCGACGGAACTCCGATGAGCAGTTCTTC	CASRRNSDEQFF
NA	TRBJ1-5	NA	TRBV7-8	TGTGCCAGCAGCTTAGCGACTCGCAATAGCAATCAGCCCCAGCATTTT	CASSLATRNSNQPQHF
NA	TRBJ1-4	NA	TRBV6-5	TGTGCCAGCAGTTACGTCGGGGGCAGGGGTGAAAAACTGTTTTTT	CASSYVGGRGEKLFF
TRBD2	TRBJ2-5	NA	TRBV9	TGTGCCAGCAGCGTTGCGGGGGGCCTACTACAAGAGACCCAGTACTTC	CASSVAGGLLQETQYF
TRBD2	TRBJ2-3	NA	TRBV6-1	TGTGCCAGCAGTGATCGACTAGCGGGGACAGATACGCAGTATTTT	CASSDRLAGTDTQYF
NA	TRBJ1-6	NA	TRBV2	TGTGCCAGCAGGGGGGAGACAGGCCGTAATTCACCCCTCCACTTT	CASRGETGRNSPLHF
NA	TRBJ1-2	once	TRBV6-5	TGTGCCAGCAGTACCCCGGGGGCCGGCTATGGCTACACCTTC	CASSTPGAGYGYTF
TRBD2	TRBJ2-1	few	TRBV4-1	TGCGCCAGCAGCCAAGATTTAGTAGCGGGGCAGAACGAGCAGTTCTTC	CASSQDLVAGQNEQFF
NA	TRBJ2-1	NA	TRBV6-5	TGTGCCAGCAGTTACGCTACCTATAGCGGGCAGTTCTTC	CASSYATYSGQFF
TRBD1	TRBJ1-1	NA	TRBV6-1	TGTGCCAGCAGTGTAAACCCGGGACAGGGTAACACTGAAGCTTTCTTT	CASSVNPGQGNTEAFF
NA	TRBJ1-1	NA	TRBV12-5	TGTGCTAGTGGTTTGGTACAGGCAGGCACTGAAGCTTTCTTT	CASGLVQAGTEAFF
NA	TRBJ1-2	once	TRBV5-4	TGTGCCAGCAGCTACACAGGGAGTAGGAACTATGGCTACACCTTC	CASSYTGSRNYGYTF
TRBD1	TRBJ2-3	NA	TRBV5-1	TGCGCCAGCAGCTTGGCCGGACAGGGGACAGATACGCAGTATTTT	CASSLAGQGTDTQYF
NA	TRBJ2-7	NA	TRBV7-2	TGTGCCAGCAGCTCCCTTGGGGGGGCCGAGGCCTACGAGCAGTACTTC	CASSSLGGAEAYEQYF
NA	TRBJ2-1	NA	TRBV18	TGTGCCAGCTCACCATGGGCAGGGCTGAGCAATGAGCAGTTCTTC	CASSPWAGLSNEQFF
NA	TRBJ2-5	NA	TRBV18	TGTGCCAGCTCTGTCGGGTTCCAAGAGACCCAGTACTTC	CASSVGFQETQYF
NA	TRBJ2-7	NA	TRBV6-5	TGTGCCAGCAGTTACGGGGCAGGGCCCTACGAGCAGTACTTC	CASSYGAGPYEQYF
NA	TRBJ1-5	NA	TRBV19	TGTGCCAGTAGTTTCAGGGAAATCAATCAGCCCCAGCATTTT	CASSFREINQPQHF
NA	TRBJ2-6	NA	TRBV2	TGTGCCAGCACGAAACAGGGTACCCCTGGGGCCAACGTCCTGACTTTC	CASTKQGTPGANVLTF
NA	TRBJ2-7	NA	TRBV29-1	TGCAGCGTTCAGGCTAGCTACGAGCAGTACTTC	CSVQASYEQYF
NA	TRBJ2-5	NA	TRBV5-4	TGTGCCAGCAGCTTGGACGAAGAGACCCAGTACTTC	CASSLDEETQYF
NA	TRBJ2-5	once	TRBV15	TGTGCCACCAGCAGAGACCGGGGTTTGGAGACCCAGTACTTC	CATSRDRGLETQYF
NA	TRBJ2-5	NA	TRBV2	TGTGCCAGCATCCTCATCCCCCAAGAGGCCCAGTACTTC	CASILIPQEAQYF
TRBD2	TRBJ2-1	NA	TRBV7-2	TGTGCCAGCAGGGCTGCGCTAGCGGGGTACAATGAGCAGTTCTTC	CASRAALAGYNEQFF
NA	TRBJ2-7	NA	TRBV21-1	TGTGCCAGCAGCAAAGAGAGGGTCCTGAGCTCCTACGAGCAGTACTTC	CASSKERVLSSYEQYF
TRBD2	TRBJ2-1	NA	TRBV30	TGTGCCTGGAAGCCGGGACTAGCAGGGTTCGGTGAGCAGTTCTTC	CAWKPGLAGFGEQFF
NA	TRBJ2-1	NA	TRBV5-1	TGCGCCAGCAGCCGGACAGCTGTACCCTACAATGAGCAGTTCTTC	CASSRTAVPYNEQFF
NA	TRBJ1-1	NA	TRBV6-6	TGTGCCAGCAGTCCAGACAGGCCCCAGGGGAACACTGAAGCTTTCTTT	CASSPDRPQGNTEAFF
NA	TRBJ2-2	NA	TRBV29-1	TGCAGCGTTGAAACTCGACTTTTGGGGATGACCGGGGAGCTGTTTTTT	CSVETRLLGMTGELFF
NA	TRBJ2-7	NA	TRBV7-9	TGTGCCAGCAGCTACTCCGGGTCCTACGAGCAGTACTTC	CASSYSGSYEQYF
NA	TRBJ1-4	NA	TRBV5-6	TGTGCCAGCAGCTCTTCCGGGACCTATCCACGGGAAAAACTGTTTTTT	CASSSSGTYPREKLFF
NA	TRBJ2-3	NA	TRBV13	TGTGCCAGCAGCTTACGTAGCACAGATACGCAGTATTTT	CASSLRSTDTQYF
NA	TRBJ2-7	NA	TRBV9	TGTGCCAGCAGCGTTTCCCCGGCAGGGGATAACGAGCAGTACTTC	CASSVSPAGDNEQYF
TRBD2	TRBJ2-7	NA	TRBV19	TGTGCCAGTAGGTTGACTAGCGGGGGGACCTACGAGCAGTACTTC	CASRLTSGGTYEQYF
NA	TRBJ2-1	NA	TRBV5-1	TGCGCCAGCAGCTGGGGCGGGGAAAACAATGAGCAGTTCTTC	CASSWGGENNEQFF
NA	TRBJ2-6	NA	TRBV19	TGTGCCAGTACCTCTGGGGCCAACGTCCTGACTTTC	CASTSGANVLTF
NA	TRBJ2-1	NA	TRBV9	TGTGCCAGCAGCGTAGAGCCTTCCCAAGGAACGTTGGAGCAGTTCTTC	CASSVEPSQGTLEQFF
NA	TRBJ2-7	NA	TRBV6-1	TGTGCCAGCAGTGAAGCCAGGGGACCCACCTACGAGCAGTACTTC	CASSEARGPTYEQYF
NA	TRBJ1-5	once	TRBV5-5	TGTGCCAGCAGCTTGGGACAGAGCAATCAGCCCCAGCATTTT	CASSLGQSNQPQHF
NA	TRBJ2-5	NA	TRBV6-5	TGTGCCACCTCCCGGGGGGCAAGGGAGACCCAGTACTTC	CATSRGARETQYF
NA	TRBJ2-5	NA	TRBV20-1	TGCAGTTACCTGGGGGAGACCCAGTACTTC	CSYLGETQYF
NA	TRBJ1-3	NA	TRBV6-5	TGTGCCAGCAGTTACGGAAACACCATATATTTT	CASSYGNTIYF
NA	TRBJ2-3	NA	TRBV5-4	TGTGCCAGCAGCTTGGTGGGTAGGGGCGCAGATACGCAGTATTTT	CASSLVGRGADTQYF
NA	TRBJ2-6	once	TRBV6-4	TGTGCCAGCAGTGACCTCCTAACGCATCTAAAGACAGTCTCTGGGGCCAACGTCCTGACTTTC	CASSDLLTHLKTVSGANVLTF
TRBD1	TRBJ2-7	NA	TRBV5-1	TGCGCCAGCCGAGGGGGACAGGGGGCTTACGAGCAGTACTTC	CASRGGQGAYEQYF
TRBD2	TRBJ2-7	NA	TRBV4-1	TGCGCCAGCAGCCATGGGTTGGCTAGCGGGGGCTACGAGCAGTACTTC	CASSHGLASGGYEQYF
NA	TRBJ2-7	NA	TRBV13	TGTGCCAGCAGCCCACAGAACGGGTTTCGGTACTTC	CASSPQNGFRYF
NA	TRBJ2-7	NA	TRBV5-1	TGCGCCAGCAGCTTGAACAGGGCGGCCTACGAGCAGTACTTC	CASSLNRAAYEQYF
TRBD1	TRBJ1-1	few	TRBV15	TGTGCCACCAGCCGAGATCGACAGGGGACTGAAGCTTTCTTT	CATSRDRQGTEAFF